Listed below are T cell receptor beta chains from one sample, sequenced in a study of cytomegalovirus exposure and HLA in healthy donors. Measured with immunoSEQ multiplex PCR; TCRdb has only the in-frame clones, and not every one. Here the sample spans around 130,000 clones, more than 80% being singletons. The sequencing input was PBMCs. The receptors come from a middle-aged man in good health and CMV-seronegative. Each CDR3 is given with its conserved first and last residue. Rows give clone size only sometimes, using once, few, many, or a class for an expanded clone.

V gene	clone size	J gene	CDR3 protein
TRBV5-4	NA	TRBJ1-1	CASSYVDRVGTEAFF
TRBV10-1	NA	TRBJ1-5	CASRTGGSSNQPQHF
TRBV13	NA	TRBJ2-2	CASSFFGPKTGELFF
TRBV28	NA	TRBJ1-5	CASSGQYSNQPQHF
TRBV28	NA	TRBJ1-2	CASSYGDYGYTF
TRBV11-2	once	TRBJ2-3	CASSPSGDTQYF
TRBV7-8	NA	TRBJ1-5	CASSATGHQPQHF
TRBV28	NA	TRBJ1-2	CASSHNANYGYTF
TRBV6-1	NA	TRBJ2-5	CASSESWSTGETQYF
TRBV5-4	NA	TRBJ2-1	CASSLPGTGYDNEQFF
TRBV7-8	once	TRBJ1-5	CASSWTLDSNQPQHF
TRBV5-1	NA	TRBJ2-2	CASSLATSGATGELFF
TRBV5-6	few	TRBJ1-3	CASSLDRISGNTIYF
TRBV19	once	TRBJ1-5	CASSIASFGQPQHF
TRBV30	NA	TRBJ2-1	CAASRERQFF